Only a few counts were recorded for the clone carrying this TCR beta chain. Its antigen is as yet unknown. This CDR3 comprises 14 residues. Germline trimming cut 6 bases from V and 0 bases from J; bases unmatched to any gene: 0. These data originate in a study of human T cells and chemical hapten exposure. Findings of the study overall: The presence of alopecia in the donors means their immune response may differ from healthy people's.

The time point here: patch test 1, 2 weeks after DPC sensitization. Sample treatment: therapeutic diphenylcyclopropenone sensitization with weekly scalp DPC. Blood draws came before every patch-test application. TCRdb used MiXCR to reprocess the RACE reads, holding one entry per CDR3 protein. The table lists about 120,000 distinct CDR3 sequences, roughly an eighth of them singletons. The receptor was derived from a man aged 18 to 30 with alopecia areata. Some clones in this sample may be carry-over from other donors' samples. Here the sequenced sample was whole blood, taken in connection with sensitization to the hapten diphenylcyclopropenone (DPC). The chain has TRBV12-3 or TRBV12-4 and TRBJ2-1, with 9 bases aligning to TRBD1. DNA of the CDR3: TGTGCCAGCAGGGGACAGGGCTCCTACAATGAGCAGTTCTTC. This encodes CASRGQGSYNEQFF.